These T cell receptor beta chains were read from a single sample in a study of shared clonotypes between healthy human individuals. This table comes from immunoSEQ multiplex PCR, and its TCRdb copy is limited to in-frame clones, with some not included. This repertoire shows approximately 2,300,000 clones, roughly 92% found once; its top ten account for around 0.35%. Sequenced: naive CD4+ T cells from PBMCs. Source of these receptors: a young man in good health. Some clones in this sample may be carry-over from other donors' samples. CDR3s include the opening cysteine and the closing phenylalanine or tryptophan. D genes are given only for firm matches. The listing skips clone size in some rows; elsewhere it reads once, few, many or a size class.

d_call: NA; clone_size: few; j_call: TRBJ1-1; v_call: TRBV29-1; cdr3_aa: CSVHRNTEAFF; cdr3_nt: TGCAGCGTGCACAGGAACACTGAAGCTTTCTTT
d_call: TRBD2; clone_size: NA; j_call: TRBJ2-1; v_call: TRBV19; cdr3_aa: CASRRLAHHNEQFF; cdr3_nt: TGTGCCAGTAGAAGACTAGCGCACCACAATGAGCAGTTCTTC
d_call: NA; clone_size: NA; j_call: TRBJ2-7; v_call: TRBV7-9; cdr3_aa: CASASSGTSYEQYF; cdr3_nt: TGTGCCAGCGCGAGCTCCGGAACCAGCTACGAGCAGTACTTC
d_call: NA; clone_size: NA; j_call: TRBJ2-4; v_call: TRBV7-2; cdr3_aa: CASSLTGTTKNIQYF; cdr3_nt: TGTGCCAGCAGCCTAACCGGGACGACCAAAAACATTCAGTACTTC
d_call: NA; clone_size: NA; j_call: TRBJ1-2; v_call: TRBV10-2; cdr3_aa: CASSVGNWGGSYGYTF; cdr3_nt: TGCGCCAGCAGTGTAGGGAATTGGGGTGGTTCCTATGGCTACACCTTC
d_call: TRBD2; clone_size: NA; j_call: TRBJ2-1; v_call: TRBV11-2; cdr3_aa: CASSDGTTNEQFF; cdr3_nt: TGTGCCAGCAGCGACGGGACTACCAATGAGCAGTTCTTC
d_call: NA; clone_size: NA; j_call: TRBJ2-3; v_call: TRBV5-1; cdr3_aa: CASSYNGDPDTQYF; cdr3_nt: TGCGCCAGCAGCTACAATGGGGATCCAGATACGCAGTATTTT
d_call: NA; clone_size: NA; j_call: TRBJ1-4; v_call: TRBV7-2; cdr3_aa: CASSSDGGGEKLFF; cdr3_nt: TGTGCCAGCAGCTCCGACGGCGGTGGTGAAAAACTGTTTTTT
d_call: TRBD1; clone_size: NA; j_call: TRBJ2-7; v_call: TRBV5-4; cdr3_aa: CASRSRPGTAAYEQYF; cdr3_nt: TGTGCCAGCAGGTCCCGCCCCGGGACAGCAGCCTACGAGCAGTACTTC
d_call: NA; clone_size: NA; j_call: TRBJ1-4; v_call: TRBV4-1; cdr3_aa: CASSQDTGVRTYNEKLFF; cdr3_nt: TGCGCCAGCAGCCAAGATACAGGCGTCCGCACCTATAATGAAAAACTGTTTTTT
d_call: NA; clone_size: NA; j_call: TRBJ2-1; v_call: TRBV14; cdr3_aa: CASSRQGITLSYNEQFF; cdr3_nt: TGTGCCAGCAGCCGCCAAGGAATTACCCTATCCTACAATGAGCAGTTCTTC
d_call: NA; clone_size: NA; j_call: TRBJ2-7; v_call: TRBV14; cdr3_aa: CASSQGQNYEQYF; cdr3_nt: TGTGCCAGCAGCCAAGGCCAGAACTACGAGCAGTACTTC
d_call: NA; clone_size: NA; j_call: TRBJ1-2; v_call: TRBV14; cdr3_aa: CASSPQLGVPLGYTF; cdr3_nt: TGTGCCAGCAGCCCCCAATTAGGGGTCCCTCTTGGCTACACCTTC
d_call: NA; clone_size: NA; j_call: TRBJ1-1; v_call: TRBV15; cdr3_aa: CATSRSPRGTEAFF; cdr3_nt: TGTGCCACCAGCAGATCCCCACGGGGGACTGAAGCTTTCTTT
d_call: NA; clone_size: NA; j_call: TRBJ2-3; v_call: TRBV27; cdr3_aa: CASSLRNSHTDTQYF; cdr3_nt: TGTGCCAGCAGTCTCAGGAACTCACACACAGATACGCAGTATTTT
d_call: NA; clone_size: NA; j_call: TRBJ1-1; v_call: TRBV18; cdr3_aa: CASSPMANTEAFF; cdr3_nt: TGTGCCAGCTCACCGATGGCGAACACTGAAGCTTTCTTT
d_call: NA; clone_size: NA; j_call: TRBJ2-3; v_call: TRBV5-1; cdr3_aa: CASSLMSGTSTDTQYF; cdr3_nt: TGCGCCAGCAGCTTAATGAGCGGAACTAGCACAGATACGCAGTATTTT
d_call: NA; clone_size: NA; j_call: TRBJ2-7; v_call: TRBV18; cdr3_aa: CASSPLGASYEQYF; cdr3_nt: TGTGCCAGCTCACCACTGGGGGCCTCCTACGAGCAGTACTTC
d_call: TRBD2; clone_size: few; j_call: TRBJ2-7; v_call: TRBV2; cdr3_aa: CASDSGINEQYF; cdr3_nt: TGTGCCAGTGATAGCGGGATTAACGAGCAGTACTTC
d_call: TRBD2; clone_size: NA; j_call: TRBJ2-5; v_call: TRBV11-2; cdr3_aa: CASSFPGLAGGKTQYF; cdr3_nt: TGTGCCAGCAGCTTCCCCGGACTAGCGGGGGGCAAGACCCAGTACTTC
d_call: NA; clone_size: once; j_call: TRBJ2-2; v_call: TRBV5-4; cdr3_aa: CASSGGRLNTGELFF; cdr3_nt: TGTGCCAGCAGCGGTGGCCGGTTAAACACCGGGGAGCTGTTTTTT
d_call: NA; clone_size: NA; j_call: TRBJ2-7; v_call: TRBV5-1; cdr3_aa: CASSLPGGAQGYEQYF; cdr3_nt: TGCGCCAGCAGCTTGCCCGGAGGGGCGCAGGGCTACGAGCAGTACTTC
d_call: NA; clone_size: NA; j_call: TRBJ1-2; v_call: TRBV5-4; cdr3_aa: CASSLLGEYGYTF; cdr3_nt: TGTGCCAGCAGCTTGCTAGGAGAGTATGGCTACACCTTC
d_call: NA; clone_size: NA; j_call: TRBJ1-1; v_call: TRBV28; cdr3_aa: CASQRGGANTEAFF; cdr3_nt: TGTGCCAGCCAGAGGGGGGGCGCGAACACTGAAGCTTTCTTT
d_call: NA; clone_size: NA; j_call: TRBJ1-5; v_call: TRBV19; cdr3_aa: CASSTPAGDFGNQPQHF; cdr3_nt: TGTGCCAGTAGCACGCCGGCGGGGGATTTTGGCAATCAGCCCCAGCATTTT
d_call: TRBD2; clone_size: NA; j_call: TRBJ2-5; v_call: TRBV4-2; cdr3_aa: CASSPRSGLGTQETQYF; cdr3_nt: TGTGCCAGCAGCCCTCGCTCGGGACTAGGGACCCAAGAGACCCAGTACTTC
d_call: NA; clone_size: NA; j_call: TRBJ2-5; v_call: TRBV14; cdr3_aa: CASSQGLGGETQYF; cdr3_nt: TGTGCCAGCAGCCAAGGGTTGGGAGGAGAGACCCAGTACTTC
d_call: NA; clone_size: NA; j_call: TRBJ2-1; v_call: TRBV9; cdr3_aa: CASSQPGHGKDEQFF; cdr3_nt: TGTGCCAGCAGCCAACCGGGACACGGGAAGGATGAGCAGTTCTTC
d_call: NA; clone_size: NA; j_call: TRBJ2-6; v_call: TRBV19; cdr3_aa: CASSIAHLSGANVLTF; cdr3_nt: TGTGCCAGTAGTATAGCCCACCTCTCTGGGGCCAACGTCCTGACTTTC
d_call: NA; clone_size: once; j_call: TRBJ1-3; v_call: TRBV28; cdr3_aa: CASSLSQGGNTIYF; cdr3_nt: TGTGCCAGCAGTTTGTCACAGGGTGGAAACACCATATATTTT
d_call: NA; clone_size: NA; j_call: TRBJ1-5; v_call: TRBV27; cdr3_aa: CASSLGGGFNQPQHF; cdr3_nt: TGTGCCAGCAGTTTAGGGGGAGGGTTCAATCAGCCCCAGCATTTT
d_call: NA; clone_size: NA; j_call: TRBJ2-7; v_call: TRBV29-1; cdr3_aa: CSAGDPYEQYF; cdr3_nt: TGCAGCGCAGGGGATCCCTACGAGCAGTACTTC
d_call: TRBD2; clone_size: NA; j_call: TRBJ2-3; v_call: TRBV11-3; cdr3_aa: CASSWSGKSSTDTQYF; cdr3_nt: TGTGCCAGCAGCTGGAGCGGGAAATCGAGCACAGATACGCAGTATTTT
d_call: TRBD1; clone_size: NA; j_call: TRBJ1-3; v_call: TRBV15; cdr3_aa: CATSAQGKSSGNTIYF; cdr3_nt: TGTGCCACCAGCGCACAGGGGAAGAGCTCTGGAAACACCATATATTTT
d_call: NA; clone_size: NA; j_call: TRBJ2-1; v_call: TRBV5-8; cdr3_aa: CASSLGAGDEQFF; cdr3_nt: TGTGCCAGCAGCTTGGGAGCCGGGGATGAGCAGTTCTTC
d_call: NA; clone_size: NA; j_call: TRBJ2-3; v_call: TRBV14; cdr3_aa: CASSRSDTQYF; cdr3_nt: TGTGCCAGCAGCCGATCAGATACGCAGTATTTT
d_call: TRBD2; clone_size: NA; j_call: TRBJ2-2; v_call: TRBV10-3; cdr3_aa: CAISDRTRSGELFF; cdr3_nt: TGTGCCATCAGTGATAGGACTAGATCCGGGGAGCTGTTTTTT
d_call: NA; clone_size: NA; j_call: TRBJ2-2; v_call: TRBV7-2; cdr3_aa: CASSLEVNTGELFF; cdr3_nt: TGTGCCAGCAGCTTAGAGGTGAACACCGGGGAGCTGTTTTTT
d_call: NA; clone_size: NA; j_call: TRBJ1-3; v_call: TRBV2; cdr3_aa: CASSEGGDVHF; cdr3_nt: TGTGCCAGCAGTGAAGGGGGGGACGTCCATTTT
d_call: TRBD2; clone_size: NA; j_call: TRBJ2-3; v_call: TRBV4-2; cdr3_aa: CASSQVLEAGARQYF; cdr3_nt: TGTGCCAGCAGCCAAGTTCTAGAGGCGGGAGCTAGGCAGTATTTT